Given below is one T cell receptor (beta chain) in context. Other DNA sequences in the same sample also yield this CDR3. Enrolment of Seattle patients took place during active infection, and they were followed longitudinally. The data derive from a study of blood T cell repertoires in COVID-19. Study-wide context: In each case, the material was cDNA or gDNA derived from T cells, B-cell-depleted T cells, or PBMCs.

With 2 bases removed from V and 4 bases from J, the gap between germline ends came to 5 bases. The CDR3 covers 11 residues. CDR1 SQVTM and CDR2 ANQGSEA come from the germline V gene. TCRdb's table, derived via immunoSEQ multiplex PCR, lists solely in-frame clones and lacks some. In the table there are 240,000 or so clones, roughly 76% of which are singletons. Sequencing used peripheral blood. This chain links TRBV29-1 with TRBJ2-5; D is uncertain. This sequence originates from a woman older than 75 with COVID-19, enrolled during active disease. Here the CDR3 reads CSVEPGETQYF. CDR3 nucleotides: TGCAGCGTTGAACCGGGAGAGACCCAGTACTTC.